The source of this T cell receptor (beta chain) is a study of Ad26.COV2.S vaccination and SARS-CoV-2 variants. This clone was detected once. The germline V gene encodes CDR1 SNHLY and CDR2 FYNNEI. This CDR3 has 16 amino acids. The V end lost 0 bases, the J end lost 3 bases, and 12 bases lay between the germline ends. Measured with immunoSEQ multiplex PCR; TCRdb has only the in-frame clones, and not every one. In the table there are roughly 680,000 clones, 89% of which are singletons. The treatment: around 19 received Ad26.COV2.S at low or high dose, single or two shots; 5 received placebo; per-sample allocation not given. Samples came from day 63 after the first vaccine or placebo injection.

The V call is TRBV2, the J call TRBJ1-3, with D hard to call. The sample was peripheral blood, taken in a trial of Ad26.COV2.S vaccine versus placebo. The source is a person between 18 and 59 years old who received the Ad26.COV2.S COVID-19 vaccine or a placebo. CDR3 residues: CASSEAQGRIGNTIYF. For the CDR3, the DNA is TGTGCCAGCAGTGAAGCCCAAGGACGGATTGGAAACACCATATATTTT.